Below are 11 T cell receptor beta chains sequenced from a single sample in a study of cytomegalovirus exposure and HLA in healthy donors. PCR involved 60 Vbeta and 13 Jbeta primers. Sequencing was performed with immunoSEQ multiplex PCR; in TCRdb, only in-frame clones are kept and a portion is missing. Altogether about 170,000 clones are present, roughly 70% being singletons, with the ten largest covering 5% to 5.5%. Sequences were obtained from PBMCs. Receptors originate from a woman aged 18-29 years in good health and CMV-seropositive.

The V and J genes are TRBV5-1 and TRBJ2-1; D might be TRBD1 (5 bases). The CDR3 covers 14 residues. Germline values: CDR1 SGHRS, CDR2 YFSETQ. Deletions cut 6 bases from V and 2 bases from J, with 12 bases between. The CDR3 region has the DNA TGCGCCAGCACAAGAGACAGTACCTACAATGAGCAGTTCTTC. Its translation is CASTRDSTYNEQFF.

This rearrangement joins TRBV19 to TRBJ1-2; the match to TRBD1 covers 10 bases. Germline loops: CDR1 LNHDA, CDR2 SQIVND (reference sequence). J gave up 8 bases and V 1 base, and 4 bases lay outside the gene matches. This CDR3 is built from 14 residues. Here the CDR3 DNA reads TGTGCCAGTAGTATAGCCGGGACAGGGGAAGGCTACACCTTC. This gives the protein CASSIAGTGEGYTF.

The rearrangement links TRBV6-5 to TRBJ2-7; the D is unclear. The V end lost 0 bases, the J end lost 3 bases, and 6 bases lay between the germline ends. CDR3 length: 13 residues. From germline, CDR1 is MNHEY and CDR2 SVGAGI. The DNA of the CDR3 is TGTGCCAGCAGTTACTCGAGCCTCTACGAGCAGTACTTC. The encoded protein is CASSYSSLYEQYF.

The chain links TRBV29-1 to TRBJ2-3, with TRBD2 matching 7 bases. With V trimmed by 4 bases and J by 5 bases, 6 bases remained unmatched. The germline gives CDR1 SQVTM, CDR2 ANQGSEA. The CDR3 totals 13 residues. Here the CDR3 reads CSVGGGRVDTQYF. As DNA, the CDR3 is TGCAGCGTTGGTGGGGGGAGGGTAGATACGCAGTATTTT.

This clone showed up just a few times. The chain recombines TRBV27 with TRBJ2-5; D may correspond to TRBD1 or TRBD2 (5 bases each). The J call is in doubt because the DNA end fits TRBJ2-7 better. Looked up from germline, CDR1 is MNHEY and CDR2 is SMNVEV (reference sequence). The CDR3 is 15 amino acids. The CDR3 region is CASSFRGRADYEQYF. CDR3 coding DNA: TGTGCCAGCAGTTTCCGGGGCAGGGCGGACTACGAGCAGTACTTC.

In its sample, this clone was seen once. For the CDR3, the DNA is TGTGCCAGCAGCAAAACAACGGGACAGGGGGGGGAATATGACTATGGCTACACCTTC. Amino acid sequence: CASSKTTGQGGEYDYGYTF. The chain recombines TRBV14 with TRBJ1-2; 11 nucleotides align to TRBD1. CDR1 SGHDN and CDR2 FVKESK come from the germline V gene. Trimming at V came to 5 bases and at J to 3 bases, leaving 17 bases not matched to a gene. The CDR3 loop spans 19 amino acids.

The chain combines TRBV7-9 with TRBJ2-5, with D possibly being TRBD1 (5 bases). V shed 1 base and J shed 4 bases, with 7 bases lying between them. Germline V gene lookup returns CDR1 SEHNR and CDR2 FQNEAQ (reference sequence). The CDR3 is 13 residues long. CDR3 region: CASSLDRTETQYF. The CDR3 DNA follows: TGTGCCAGCAGCTTAGACAGGACAGAGACCCAGTACTTC. Full variable domain (rest looked up from reference TRBV7-9 and TRBJ2-5): DTGVSQNPRHKITKRGQNVTFRCDPISEHNRLYWYRQTLGQGPEFLTYFQNEAQLEKSRLLSDRFSAERPKGSFSTLEIQRTEQGDSAMYLCASSLDRTETQYFGPGTRLLVL.

The genes are TRBV4-1 and TRBJ2-1; D might be TRBD2 (5 bases). This CDR3 is built from 13 residues. CDR1 and CDR2 (germline): MGHRA, YSYEKL. Trimming removed 4 bases at V and 8 bases at J, with 12 bases between. This chain's CDR3 is CASSLVGRDEQFF. The CDR3, as DNA: TGCGCCAGCAGCCTGGTAGGGCGGGATGAGCAGTTCTTC.

Turning to this clone: The sample holds other DNA sequences that translate to the same CDR3. This sequence joins TRBV19 and TRBJ2-5; 7 bases fit TRBD2. Losses at the gene ends were 1 base for V and 4 bases for J; bases not matched to a gene: 3. The CDR3 totals 14 residues. CDR1 is LNHDA and CDR2 is SQIVND in the germline V gene (reference sequence). CDR3: CASSIGGGRETQYF. The CDR3 DNA reads TGTGCCAGTAGTATAGGGGGAGGGAGAGAGACCCAGTACTTC.

The rearrangement joins TRBV5-1 to TRBJ2-7; tentative D call: TRBD1 (6 bases). From germline, CDR1 is SGHRS and CDR2 YFSETQ. This CDR3 is 14 amino acids long. Trimming removed 4 bases at V and 1 base at J, with 12 bases between. CDR3 protein: CASSAGQQSYEQYF. The CDR3 DNA follows: TGCGCCAGCAGCGCCGGACAGCAATCCTACGAGCAGTACTTC.

In DNA, the CDR3 is TGTGCCATCCCCCTCTCCGGACAGACCCACGCCGGGGAGCTGTTTTTT. Its protein product is CAIPLSGQTHAGELFF. J is TRBJ2-2 and V is TRBV10-3, with D possibly being TRBD1 (6 bases). Per the germline V gene, CDR1 is ENHRY and CDR2 is SYGVKD. The length of the CDR3 is 16 residues. V dropped 8 bases and J dropped 6 bases, with 22 bases sitting between them.